Below are 17 T cell receptor beta chains sequenced from a single sample in a study of blood T cell repertoires in COVID-19. Sequencing was performed with immunoSEQ multiplex PCR; in TCRdb, only in-frame clones are kept and a portion is missing. In the table there are 100,000 or so clones, about 90% of which are singletons. The sequenced material came from peripheral blood. These receptors were taken from a young man in a cohort sampled during active COVID-19.

This rearrangement joins TRBV10-3 to TRBJ2-2; the match to TRBD1 covers 10 bases. The CDR3 has 16 residues. The V gene's germline CDR1 is ENHRY and CDR2 SYGVKD. The ends lost 4 bases at V and 7 bases at J; junction bases unmatched: 9. CDR3 sequence: CAISVILGQGSGELFF. The CDR3 region has the DNA TGTGCCATCAGTGTGATCCTGGGACAGGGGAGCGGGGAGCTGTTTTTT.

V is TRBV10-2 and J is TRBJ1-4; 7 bases fit TRBD1. With V trimmed by 4 bases and J by 1 base, 6 bases remained unmatched. The CDR3 contains 16 residues. CDR1 is WSHSY and CDR2 is SAAADI in the germline V gene. CDR3 DNA sequence: TGCGCCAGCAGTGCCAAACGACAGGGAACTAATGAAAAACTGTTTTTT. Translating gives CASSAKRQGTNEKLFF.

V gene TRBV5-6 combines with J gene TRBJ1-6; the match to TRBD1 covers 9 bases. Germline values: CDR1 SGHDT, CDR2 YYEEEE. V shed 3 bases and J 7 bases; nucleotides not matched to a gene: 5. The CDR3 loop spans 15 amino acids. CDR3 region: CASSWGQGRNSPLHF. The CDR3 DNA sequence: TGTGCCAGCAGCTGGGGACAGGGAAGAAATTCACCCCTCCACTTT.

The chain has TRBV27 and TRBJ2-5, with D hard to call. The length of the CDR3 is 14 residues. Germline lookup yields CDR1 MNHEY and CDR2 SMNVEV (reference sequence). V dropped 5 bases and J dropped 5 bases, with 15 bases sitting between them. The CDR3 sequence is CASSRSTGGETQYF. In DNA, the CDR3 is TGTGCCAGCAGTCGATCCACGGGTGGGGAGACCCAGTACTTC.

This chain uses TRBV19 with TRBJ1-2; 10 positions match TRBD1. The V segment lost 5 bases and the J segment 3 bases; nucleotides outside the gene matches: 3. Germline assignment: CDR1 LNHDA and CDR2 SQIVND (reference sequence). The CDR3 contains 14 residues. This CDR3 reads CASSGTGEDYGYTF. For the CDR3, the DNA is TGTGCCAGTAGTGGGACAGGGGAGGACTATGGCTACACCTTC.

The V gene is TRBV7-3, the J gene TRBJ2-7, with 10 positions matching TRBD2. The CDR3 covers 15 residues. From germline, CDR1 is SGHTA and CDR2 FQGTGA. The ends lost 5 bases at V and 0 bases at J; junction bases unmatched: 4. CDR3 nucleotides: TGTGCCAGCAGCCCCAGCGGGGGGGTCTCCTACGAGCAGTACTTC. It encodes CASSPSGGVSYEQYF.

The chain has TRBV6-5 and TRBJ1-6; maybe TRBD1 (6 bases). The V end was cut by 7 bases, the J end by 6 bases, with 13 bases between. The germline gives CDR1 MNHEY, CDR2 SVGAGI. The CDR3 is made up of 14 amino acids. The CDR3 loop is CASNQGSSNSPLHF. Written as DNA, the CDR3 is TGTGCCAGCAACCAGGGGAGCTCTAATTCACCCCTCCACTTT.

V usage is TRBV3-1 (or the pseudogene TRBV3-2) and J usage is TRBJ2-4, with no clear D. The CDR3 sequence is 17 residues long. The V and J ends lost 1 base and 0 bases respectively, with 13 bases between them. CDR1 and CDR2 (germline): LGHDT, YNNKEL (reference sequence). The CDR3 protein is CASSQAGDTIAKNIQYF. The CDR3 coding sequence is TGTGCCAGCAGCCAAGCAGGTGACACCATAGCCAAAAACATTCAGTACTTC.

This clone was seen only once. The rearrangement uses TRBV7-2 and TRBJ2-3; 7 bases line up with TRBD2. The CDR3 runs 15 residues. Germline CDR1 reads SGHTA; CDR2 reads FQGNSA. J was trimmed by 5 bases and V by 6 bases; bases with no gene match: 11. The CDR3 spells CASRSLAVGEDTQYF. Here the CDR3 DNA reads TGTGCCAGCAGATCTCTAGCGGTTGGGGAAGATACGCAGTATTTT.

The rearrangement joins TRBV10-3 to TRBJ2-7, with D possibly being TRBD1 (6 bases). Germline values: CDR1 ENHRY, CDR2 SYGVKD. V was clipped by 3 bases and J by 5 bases, with 11 bases between them. The CDR3 is 13 residues long. CDR3 amino acids: CAISDGQQNEQYF. CDR3 DNA sequence: TGTGCCATCAGTGATGGACAGCAGAACGAGCAGTACTTC.

The chain recombines TRBV28 with TRBJ2-5, with D possibly being TRBD1 (6 bases). Germline CDR1 reads MDHEN; CDR2 reads SYDVKM. This CDR3 contains 15 residues. V gave up 5 bases and J gave up 9 bases, with 22 bases separating them. The CDR3 region is CASSLAGAGDPPQYF. As DNA, the CDR3 is TGTGCCAGCAGTCTAGCCGGGGCAGGGGACCCTCCCCAGTACTTC.

The CDR3 DNA reads as TGTGCCAGCAACGGGGCGGGGGGATCCGGGACTAGGCAGTATTTT. As protein: CASNGAGGSGTRQYF. The rearrangement uses TRBV2 and TRBJ2-3, with 8 bases fitting TRBD2. Germline CDR1 SNHLY, CDR2 FYNNEI. The CDR3 extends over 15 amino acids. Trimming at V came to 7 bases and at J to 11 bases, leaving 17 bases not matched to a gene.

The chain couples TRBV18 to TRBJ1-2; 7 bases fit TRBD1. The CDR3 consists of 15 residues. Germline lookup yields CDR1 KGHSH and CDR2 LQKENI. The V gene end was trimmed by 3 bases and the J gene end by 2 bases; junction bases not matched to a gene: 6. The CDR3 reads CASSPTGKSNYGYTF. The CDR3 nucleotides are TGTGCCAGCTCACCGACAGGGAAGTCGAACTATGGCTACACCTTC.

This clone occurred once. This chain connects TRBV7-2 to TRBJ1-5, with D unresolved. Germline V gene data show CDR1 as SGHTA and CDR2 as FQGNSA. This CDR3 is 14 amino acids long. V lost 5 bases and J lost 2, with 10 bases in between. Here the CDR3 reads CASSPRRGNQPQHF. The CDR3 DNA reads as TGTGCCAGCAGCCCCCGACGGGGCAATCAGCCCCAGCATTTT. The complete variable domain, with remaining parts taken from reference TRBV7-2 and TRBJ1-5, reads GAGVSQSPSNKVTEKGKDVELRCDPISGHTALYWYRQSLGQGLEFLIYFQGNSAPDKSGLPSDRFSAERTGGSVSTLTIQRTQQEDSAVYLCASSPRRGNQPQHFGDGTRLSIL.

The CDR3 region has the DNA TGTGCCAGCAGCCCGATTGTGTTAGCGGGGGCCCTTAGCACAGATACGCAGTATTTT. Translated, it gives CASSPIVLAGALSTDTQYF. The chain is built from TRBV7-2 and TRBJ2-3; 9 bases align to TRBD2. The CDR3 totals 19 residues. Trimming at V came to 5 bases and at J to 0 bases, leaving 15 bases not matched to a gene. Germline V gene data show CDR1 as SGHTA and CDR2 as FQGNSA.

The chain has TRBV19 and TRBJ1-3, with D possibly TRBD1 on 6 matching bases. This CDR3 is built from 15 residues. V lost 3 bases to trimming and J lost 0 bases, with 9 bases between them. Germline CDR1 and CDR2: LNHDA and SQIVND (reference sequence). The CDR3 sequence: CASSIVRGSGNTIYF. Written as DNA, the CDR3 is TGTGCCAGTAGTATCGTCAGGGGCTCTGGAAACACCATATATTTT. Full variable domain (remainder filled in from reference TRBV19 and TRBJ1-3): DGGITQSPKYLFRKEGQNVTLSCEQNLNHDAMYWYRQDPGQGLRLIYYSQIVNDFQKGDIAEGYSVSREKKESFPLTVTSAQKNPTAFYLCASSIVRGSGNTIYFGEGSWLTVV.

This chain joins TRBV5-5 and TRBJ2-1; 7 nucleotides match TRBD1. Per germline, CDR1 SGHKS and CDR2 YYEKEE (reference sequence). CDR3 size: 16 residues. Trimming removed 0 bases from V and 2 bases from J; junction bases left unmatched: 5. Written as DNA, the CDR3 is TGTGCCAGCAGCTTGGACCCAAGGGGGCCCTACAATGAGCAGTTCTTC. It specifies CASSLDPRGPYNEQFF.